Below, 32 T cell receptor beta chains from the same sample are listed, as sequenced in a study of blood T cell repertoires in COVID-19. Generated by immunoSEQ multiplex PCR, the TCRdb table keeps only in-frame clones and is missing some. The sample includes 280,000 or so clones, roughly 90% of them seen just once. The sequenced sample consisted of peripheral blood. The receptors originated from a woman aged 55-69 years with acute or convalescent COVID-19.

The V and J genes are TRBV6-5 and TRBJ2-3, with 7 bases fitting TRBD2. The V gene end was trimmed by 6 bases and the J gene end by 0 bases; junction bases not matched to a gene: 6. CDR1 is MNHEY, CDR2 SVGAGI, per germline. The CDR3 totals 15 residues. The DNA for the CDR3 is TGTGCCAGCAGAAGAGCGGGAATGAGCACAGATACGCAGTATTTT. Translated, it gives CASRRAGMSTDTQYF.

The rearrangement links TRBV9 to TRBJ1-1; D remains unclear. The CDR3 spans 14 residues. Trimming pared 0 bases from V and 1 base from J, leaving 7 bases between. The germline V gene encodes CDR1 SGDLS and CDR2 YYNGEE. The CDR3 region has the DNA TGTGCCAGCAGCGTAGCCCAGGCGAACACTGAAGCTTTCTTT. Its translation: CASSVAQANTEAFF.

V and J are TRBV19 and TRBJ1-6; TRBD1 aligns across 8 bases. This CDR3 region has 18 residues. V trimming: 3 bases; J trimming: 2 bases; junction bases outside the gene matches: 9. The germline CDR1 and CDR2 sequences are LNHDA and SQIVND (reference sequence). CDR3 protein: CASSIDRGAGTYNSPLHF. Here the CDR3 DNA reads TGTGCCAGTAGTATCGACAGGGGCGCGGGGACCTATAATTCACCCCTCCACTTT.

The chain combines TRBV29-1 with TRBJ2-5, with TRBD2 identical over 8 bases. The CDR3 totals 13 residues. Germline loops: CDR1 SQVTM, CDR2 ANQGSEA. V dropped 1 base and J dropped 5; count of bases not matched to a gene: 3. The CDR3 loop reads CSVEAGGTETQYF. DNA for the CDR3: TGCAGCGTTGAAGCGGGGGGGACGGAGACCCAGTACTTC.

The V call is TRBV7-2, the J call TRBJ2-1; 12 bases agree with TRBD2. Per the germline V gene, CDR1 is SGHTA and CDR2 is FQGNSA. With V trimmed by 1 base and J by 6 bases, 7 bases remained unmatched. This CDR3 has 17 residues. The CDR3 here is CASSLEELAGGLNEQFF. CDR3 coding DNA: TGTGCCAGCAGCTTAGAGGAGCTAGCGGGGGGGCTCAATGAGCAGTTCTTC.

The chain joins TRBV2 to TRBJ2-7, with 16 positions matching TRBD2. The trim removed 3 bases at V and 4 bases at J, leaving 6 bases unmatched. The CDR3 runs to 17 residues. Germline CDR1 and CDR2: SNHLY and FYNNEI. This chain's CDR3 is CASSEGTSGGAEYEQYF. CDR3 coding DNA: TGTGCCAGCAGTGAGGGGACTAGCGGGGGGGCCGAGTACGAGCAGTACTTC.

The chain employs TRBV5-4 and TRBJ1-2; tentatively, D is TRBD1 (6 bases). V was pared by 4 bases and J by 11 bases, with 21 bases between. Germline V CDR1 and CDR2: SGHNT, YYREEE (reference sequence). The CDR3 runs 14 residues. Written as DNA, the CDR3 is TGTGCCAGCAGCCCCGGGGGCAGGCCCGGGGGGTACACCTTC. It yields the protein CASSPGGRPGGYTF. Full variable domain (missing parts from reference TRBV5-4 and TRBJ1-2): ETGVTQSPTHLIKTRGQQVTLRCSSQSGHNTVSWYQQALGQGPQFIFQYYREEENGRGNFPPRFSGLQFPNYSSELNVNALELDDSALYLCASSPGGRPGGYTFGSGTRLTVV.

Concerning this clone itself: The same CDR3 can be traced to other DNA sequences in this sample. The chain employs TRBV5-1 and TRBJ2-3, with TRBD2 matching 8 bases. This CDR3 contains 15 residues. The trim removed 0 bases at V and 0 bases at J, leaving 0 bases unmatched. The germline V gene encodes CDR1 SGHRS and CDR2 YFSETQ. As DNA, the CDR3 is TGCGCCAGCAGCTTGGCTAGCGGGAGCACAGATACGCAGTATTTT. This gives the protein CASSLASGSTDTQYF.

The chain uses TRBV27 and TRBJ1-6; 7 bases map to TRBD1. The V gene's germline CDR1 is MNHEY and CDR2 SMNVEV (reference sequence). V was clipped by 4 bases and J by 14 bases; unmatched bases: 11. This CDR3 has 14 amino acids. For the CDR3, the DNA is TGTGCCAGCAGTTCAGGGGGACAGCCACGGACCCTCCACTTT. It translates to CASSSGGQPRTLHF.

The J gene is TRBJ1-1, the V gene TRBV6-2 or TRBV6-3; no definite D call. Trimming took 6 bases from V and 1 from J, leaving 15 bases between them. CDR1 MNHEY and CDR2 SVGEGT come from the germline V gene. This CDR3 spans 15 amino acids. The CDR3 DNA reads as TGTGCCAGCAGCTCTCGCGGTGTGGGGAACACTGAAGCTTTCTTT. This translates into CASSSRGVGNTEAFF.

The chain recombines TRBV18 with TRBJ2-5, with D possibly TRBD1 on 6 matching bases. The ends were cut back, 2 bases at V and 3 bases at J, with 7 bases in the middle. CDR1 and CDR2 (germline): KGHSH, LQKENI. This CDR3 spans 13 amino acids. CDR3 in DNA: TGTGCCAGCTCACCAAACAGGGAAGAGACCCAGTACTTC. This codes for CASSPNREETQYF.

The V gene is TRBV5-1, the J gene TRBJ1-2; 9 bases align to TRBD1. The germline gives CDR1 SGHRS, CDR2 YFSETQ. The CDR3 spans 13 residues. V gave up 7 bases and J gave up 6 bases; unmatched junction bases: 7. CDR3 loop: CASGQQGAHGYTF. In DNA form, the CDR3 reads TGCGCCAGCGGCCAACAGGGGGCACATGGCTACACCTTC. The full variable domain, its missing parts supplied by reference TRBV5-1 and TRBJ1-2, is KAGVTQTPRYLIKTRGQQVTLSCSPISGHRSVSWYQQTPGQGLQFLFEYFSETQRNKGNFPGRFSGRQFSNSRSEMNVSTLELGDSALYLCASGQQGAHGYTFGSGTRLTVV.

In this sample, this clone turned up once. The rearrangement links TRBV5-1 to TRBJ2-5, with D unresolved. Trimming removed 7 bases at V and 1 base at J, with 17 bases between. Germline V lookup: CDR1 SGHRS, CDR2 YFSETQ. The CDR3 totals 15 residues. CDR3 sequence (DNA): TGCGCCAGCCGCTCGCAGCTAGGTCTCCAAGAGACCCAGTACTTC. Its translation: CASRSQLGLQETQYF. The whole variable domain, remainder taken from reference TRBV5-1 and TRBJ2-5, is KAGVTQTPRYLIKTRGQQVTLSCSPISGHRSVSWYQQTPGQGLQFLFEYFSETQRNKGNFPGRFSGRQFSNSRSEMNVSTLELGDSALYLCASRSQLGLQETQYFGPGTRLLVL.

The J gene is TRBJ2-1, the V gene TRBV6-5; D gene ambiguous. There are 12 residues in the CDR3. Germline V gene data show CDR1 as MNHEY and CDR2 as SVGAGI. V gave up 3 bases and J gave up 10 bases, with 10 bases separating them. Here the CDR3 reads CASSYSPSEQFF. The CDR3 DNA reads TGTGCCAGCAGTTATTCTCCAAGCGAGCAGTTCTTC.

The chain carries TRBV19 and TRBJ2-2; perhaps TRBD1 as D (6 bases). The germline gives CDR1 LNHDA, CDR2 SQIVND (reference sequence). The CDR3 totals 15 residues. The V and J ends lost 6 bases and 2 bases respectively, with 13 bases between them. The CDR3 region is CASRQGRENTGELFF. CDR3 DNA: TGTGCCAGTAGACAGGGACGGGAAAACACCGGGGAGCTGTTTTTT.

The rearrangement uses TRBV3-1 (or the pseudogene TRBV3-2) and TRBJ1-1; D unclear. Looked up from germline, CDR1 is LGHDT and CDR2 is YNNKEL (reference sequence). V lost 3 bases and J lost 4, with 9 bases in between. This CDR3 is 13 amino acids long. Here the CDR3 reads CASSQREVTEAFF. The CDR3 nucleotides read TGTGCCAGCAGCCAGAGGGAGGTCACTGAAGCTTTCTTT.

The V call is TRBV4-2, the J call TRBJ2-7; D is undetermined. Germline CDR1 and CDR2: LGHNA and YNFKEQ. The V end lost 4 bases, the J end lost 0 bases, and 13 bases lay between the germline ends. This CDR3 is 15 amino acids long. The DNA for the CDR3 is TGTGCCAGCAGCCCGTCTCACAGTACCTCCTACGAGCAGTACTTC. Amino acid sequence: CASSPSHSTSYEQYF.

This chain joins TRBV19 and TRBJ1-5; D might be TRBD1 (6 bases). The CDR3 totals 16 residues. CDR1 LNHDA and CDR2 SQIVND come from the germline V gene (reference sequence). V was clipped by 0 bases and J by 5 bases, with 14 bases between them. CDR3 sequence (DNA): TGTGCCAGTAGTATAGATCTACCAGGGGCACATCAGCCCCAGCATTTT. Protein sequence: CASSIDLPGAHQPQHF.

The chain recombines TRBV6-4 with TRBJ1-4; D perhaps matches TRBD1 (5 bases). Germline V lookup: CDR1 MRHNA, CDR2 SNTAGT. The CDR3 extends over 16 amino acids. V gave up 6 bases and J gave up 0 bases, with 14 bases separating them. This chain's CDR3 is CASSREAGSTNEKLFF. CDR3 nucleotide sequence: TGTGCCAGCAGCAGGGAAGCCGGCTCAACTAATGAAAAACTGTTTTTT.

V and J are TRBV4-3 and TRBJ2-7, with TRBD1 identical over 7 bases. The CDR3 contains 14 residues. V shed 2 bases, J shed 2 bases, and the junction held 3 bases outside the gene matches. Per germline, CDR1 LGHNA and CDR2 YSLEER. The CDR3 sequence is CASSQHRGTYEQYF. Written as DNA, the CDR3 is TGCGCCAGCAGCCAACACAGGGGCACCTACGAGCAGTACTTC.

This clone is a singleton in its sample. CDR3 DNA: TGTGCCAGCAGCCGAGAAGCTAGCGGCCTCGGCAATGAGCAGTTCTTC. It specifies CASSREASGLGNEQFF. The chain employs TRBV7-8 and TRBJ2-1; 7 bases agree with TRBD2. The CDR3 extends over 16 amino acids. CDR1 SGHVS and CDR2 FQNEAQ come from the germline V gene. J was trimmed by 6 bases and V by 5 bases; bases with no gene match: 13.

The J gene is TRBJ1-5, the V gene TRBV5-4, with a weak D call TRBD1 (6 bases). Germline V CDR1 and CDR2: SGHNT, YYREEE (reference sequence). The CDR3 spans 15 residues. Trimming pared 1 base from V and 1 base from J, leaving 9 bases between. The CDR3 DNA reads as TGTGCCAGCAGCTTGCAGGGGCAAAGCAATCAGCCCCAGCATTTT. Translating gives CASSLQGQSNQPQHF.

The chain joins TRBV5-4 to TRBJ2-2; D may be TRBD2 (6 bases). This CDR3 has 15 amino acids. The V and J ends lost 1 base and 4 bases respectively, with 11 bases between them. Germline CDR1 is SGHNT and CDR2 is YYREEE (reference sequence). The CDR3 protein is CASSLSGRPTGELFF. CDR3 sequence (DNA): TGTGCCAGCAGCTTGAGTGGGAGGCCCACCGGGGAGCTGTTTTTT.

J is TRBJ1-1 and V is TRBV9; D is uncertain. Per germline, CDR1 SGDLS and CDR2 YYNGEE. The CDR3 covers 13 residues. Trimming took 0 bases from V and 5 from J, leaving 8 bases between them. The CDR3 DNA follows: TGTGCCAGCAGCGTAGCTCCGGGGACTGAAGCTTTCTTT. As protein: CASSVAPGTEAFF. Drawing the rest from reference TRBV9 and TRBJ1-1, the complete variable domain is DSGVTQTPKHLITATGQRVTLRCSPRSGDLSVYWYQQSLDQGLQFLIQYYNGEERAKGNILERFSAQQFPDLHSELNLSSLELGDSALYFCASSVAPGTEAFFGQGTRLTVV.

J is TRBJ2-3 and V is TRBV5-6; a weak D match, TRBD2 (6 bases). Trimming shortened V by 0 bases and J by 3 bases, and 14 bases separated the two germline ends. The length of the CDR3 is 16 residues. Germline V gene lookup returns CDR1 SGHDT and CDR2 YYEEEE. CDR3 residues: CASSLALGGVTDTQYF. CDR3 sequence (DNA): TGTGCCAGCAGCTTGGCTTTGGGGGGAGTAACAGATACGCAGTATTTT.

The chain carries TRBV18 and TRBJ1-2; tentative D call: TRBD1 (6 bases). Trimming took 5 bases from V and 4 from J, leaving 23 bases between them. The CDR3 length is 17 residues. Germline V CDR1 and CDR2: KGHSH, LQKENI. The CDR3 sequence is CASSTQRTARVRYGYTF. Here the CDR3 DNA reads TGTGCCAGCTCAACGCAGAGGACAGCCAGGGTCCGCTATGGCTACACCTTC.

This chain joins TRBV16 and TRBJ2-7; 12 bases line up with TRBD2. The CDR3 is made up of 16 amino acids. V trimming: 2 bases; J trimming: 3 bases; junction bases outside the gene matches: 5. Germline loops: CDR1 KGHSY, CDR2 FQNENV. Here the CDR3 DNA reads TGTGCCAGCAGCCAAACAGGACTAGCGGGGATCTACGAGCAGTACTTC. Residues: CASSQTGLAGIYEQYF.

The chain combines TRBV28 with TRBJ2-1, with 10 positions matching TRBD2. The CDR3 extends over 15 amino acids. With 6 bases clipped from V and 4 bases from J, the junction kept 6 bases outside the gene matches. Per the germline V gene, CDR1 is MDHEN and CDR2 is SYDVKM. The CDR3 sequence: CASSPSGRGYNEQFF. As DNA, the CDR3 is TGTGCCAGCAGCCCTAGCGGGAGAGGGTACAATGAGCAGTTCTTC.

Here the CDR3 reads CASSPFGGVPGEQYF. The CDR3 nucleotides read TGTGCCAGCAGTCCGTTCGGGGGTGTACCCGGCGAGCAGTACTTC. The chain carries TRBV6-5 and TRBJ2-7; TRBD2 might be the D (6 bases). The ends were cut back, 5 bases at V and 6 bases at J, with 20 bases in the middle. Germline CDR1 is MNHEY and CDR2 is SVGAGI. The CDR3 has 15 amino acids.

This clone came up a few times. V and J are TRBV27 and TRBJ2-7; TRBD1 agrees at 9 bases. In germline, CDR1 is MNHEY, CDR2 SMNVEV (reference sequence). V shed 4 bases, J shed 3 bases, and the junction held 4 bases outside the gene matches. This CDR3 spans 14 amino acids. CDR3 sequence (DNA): TGTGCCAGCAGTTACGGGACAGGGATCTACGAGCAGTACTTC. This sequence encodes CASSYGTGIYEQYF.

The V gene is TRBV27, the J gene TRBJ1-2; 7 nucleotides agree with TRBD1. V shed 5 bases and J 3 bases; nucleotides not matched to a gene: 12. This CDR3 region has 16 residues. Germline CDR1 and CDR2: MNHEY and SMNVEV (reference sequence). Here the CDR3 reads CASSPRGQGVHYGYTF. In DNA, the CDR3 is TGTGCCAGCAGTCCCCGGGGGCAGGGGGTCCACTATGGCTACACCTTC.

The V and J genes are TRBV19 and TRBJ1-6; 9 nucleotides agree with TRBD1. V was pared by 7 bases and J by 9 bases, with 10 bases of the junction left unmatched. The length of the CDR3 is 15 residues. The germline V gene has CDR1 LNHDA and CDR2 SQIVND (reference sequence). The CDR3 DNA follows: TGTGCCAGTACTCGGACAGGGGAAGTTTCTTCACCCCTCCACTTT. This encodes CASTRTGEVSSPLHF.